This is a list of T cell receptor beta chains from one sample in a study of T-cell memory formation after mild COVID-19. TCRdb itself ran the 5' RACE reads through MiXCR, one entry per CDR3 protein. Altogether approximately 100,000 distinct CDR3 sequences are present, around 11% being singletons, with the ten largest covering 27%. The sequencing sample was made of PBMCs or a T cell subset sorted from them (not recorded which). These TCRs come from an adult woman who had mild COVID-19 (a few samples of this study predate the infection). Cell type and time point are not known. Each CDR3 is given with its conserved first and last residue. D genes are given only for firm matches. Expanded clones are given a class, and other clones once, few, many or no size at all.

TGTGCCAGCAGTTACGGTCCCCCTGGGACCGGGGAGCTGTTTTTT	CASSYGPPGTGELFF	TRBV6-2/TRBV6-3	15	-	-	TRBJ2-2
TGCAGCGTTGATGGTAGGGCAGCCCCATTCTCAGATACGCAGTATTTT	CSVDGRAAPFSDTQYF	TRBV29-1	16	few	-	TRBJ2-3
TGTGCCAGCAGCTTACCCACCGGGGGAGGGACCTACGAGCAGTACTTC	CASSLPTGGGTYEQYF	TRBV7-6	16	-	TRBD2	TRBJ2-7
TGTGCCAGCAGCTCCCGAACAGGCCCGAGCTCCTACGAGCAGTACTTC	CASSSRTGPSSYEQYF	TRBV7-6	16	few	-	TRBJ2-7
TGTGCCAGCAGCGACGTTACAGATTTTAACTATGGCTACACCTTC	CASSDVTDFNYGYTF	TRBV7-9	15	-	-	TRBJ1-2
TGTGCCAGCAGTTCTAGAACGACCGGGGAGCTGTTTTTT	CASSSRTTGELFF	TRBV6-5	13	-	-	TRBJ2-2
TGTGCCACCAGTGAAGGGTATGGAGGCAATGAGCAGTTCTTC	CATSEGYGGNEQFF	TRBV24-1	14	few	-	TRBJ2-1
TGTGCCAGCAGTTCTCCAGCGGTAAGCTCCTACAATGAGCAGTTCTTC	CASSSPAVSSYNEQFF	TRBV27	16	few	-	TRBJ2-1
TGCGCCAGCAGCCAGGGGCTAGCGGGGGGTCCCAATGAGCAGTTCTTC	CASSQGLAGGPNEQFF	TRBV5-1	16	many	TRBD2	TRBJ2-1
TGTGCCAGCAGCCCGTTCGGGTCCTACGAGCAGTACTTC	CASSPFGSYEQYF	TRBV7-9	13	few	-	TRBJ2-7
TGTGCCAGCAGTGAGGTTGCAGGGGTCACAGATACGCAGTATTTT	CASSEVAGVTDTQYF	TRBV25-1	15	-	-	TRBJ2-3
TGCAGTGTCGGGGAGCTGTTTTTT	CSVGELFF	TRBV20-1	8	many	-	TRBJ2-2
TGTGCCAGCAGCTTAGCGGTGAGGACTAGCGGTGAGCAGTTCTTC	CASSLAVRTSGEQFF	TRBV7-9	15	-	TRBD2	TRBJ2-1
TGCGCCAGCAGCCAAGATCGCAGGGGGACCTACGAGCAGTACTTC	CASSQDRRGTYEQYF	TRBV4-3	15	few	TRBD1	TRBJ2-7
TGTGCCAGCAGCTCGGAACCACACTACAATGAGCAGTTCTTC	CASSSEPHYNEQFF	TRBV7-9	14	-	-	TRBJ2-1
TGTGCCAGCAGCTTGGCCGGGGGGGTTATCATGTTCAATGAGCAGTTCTTC	CASSLAGGVIMFNEQFF	TRBV5-6	17	-	TRBD2	TRBJ2-1
TGCGCCAGCAGCTTAGGACGGAATAATTCACCCCTCCACTTT	CASSLGRNNSPLHF	TRBV5-1	14	few	-	TRBJ1-6